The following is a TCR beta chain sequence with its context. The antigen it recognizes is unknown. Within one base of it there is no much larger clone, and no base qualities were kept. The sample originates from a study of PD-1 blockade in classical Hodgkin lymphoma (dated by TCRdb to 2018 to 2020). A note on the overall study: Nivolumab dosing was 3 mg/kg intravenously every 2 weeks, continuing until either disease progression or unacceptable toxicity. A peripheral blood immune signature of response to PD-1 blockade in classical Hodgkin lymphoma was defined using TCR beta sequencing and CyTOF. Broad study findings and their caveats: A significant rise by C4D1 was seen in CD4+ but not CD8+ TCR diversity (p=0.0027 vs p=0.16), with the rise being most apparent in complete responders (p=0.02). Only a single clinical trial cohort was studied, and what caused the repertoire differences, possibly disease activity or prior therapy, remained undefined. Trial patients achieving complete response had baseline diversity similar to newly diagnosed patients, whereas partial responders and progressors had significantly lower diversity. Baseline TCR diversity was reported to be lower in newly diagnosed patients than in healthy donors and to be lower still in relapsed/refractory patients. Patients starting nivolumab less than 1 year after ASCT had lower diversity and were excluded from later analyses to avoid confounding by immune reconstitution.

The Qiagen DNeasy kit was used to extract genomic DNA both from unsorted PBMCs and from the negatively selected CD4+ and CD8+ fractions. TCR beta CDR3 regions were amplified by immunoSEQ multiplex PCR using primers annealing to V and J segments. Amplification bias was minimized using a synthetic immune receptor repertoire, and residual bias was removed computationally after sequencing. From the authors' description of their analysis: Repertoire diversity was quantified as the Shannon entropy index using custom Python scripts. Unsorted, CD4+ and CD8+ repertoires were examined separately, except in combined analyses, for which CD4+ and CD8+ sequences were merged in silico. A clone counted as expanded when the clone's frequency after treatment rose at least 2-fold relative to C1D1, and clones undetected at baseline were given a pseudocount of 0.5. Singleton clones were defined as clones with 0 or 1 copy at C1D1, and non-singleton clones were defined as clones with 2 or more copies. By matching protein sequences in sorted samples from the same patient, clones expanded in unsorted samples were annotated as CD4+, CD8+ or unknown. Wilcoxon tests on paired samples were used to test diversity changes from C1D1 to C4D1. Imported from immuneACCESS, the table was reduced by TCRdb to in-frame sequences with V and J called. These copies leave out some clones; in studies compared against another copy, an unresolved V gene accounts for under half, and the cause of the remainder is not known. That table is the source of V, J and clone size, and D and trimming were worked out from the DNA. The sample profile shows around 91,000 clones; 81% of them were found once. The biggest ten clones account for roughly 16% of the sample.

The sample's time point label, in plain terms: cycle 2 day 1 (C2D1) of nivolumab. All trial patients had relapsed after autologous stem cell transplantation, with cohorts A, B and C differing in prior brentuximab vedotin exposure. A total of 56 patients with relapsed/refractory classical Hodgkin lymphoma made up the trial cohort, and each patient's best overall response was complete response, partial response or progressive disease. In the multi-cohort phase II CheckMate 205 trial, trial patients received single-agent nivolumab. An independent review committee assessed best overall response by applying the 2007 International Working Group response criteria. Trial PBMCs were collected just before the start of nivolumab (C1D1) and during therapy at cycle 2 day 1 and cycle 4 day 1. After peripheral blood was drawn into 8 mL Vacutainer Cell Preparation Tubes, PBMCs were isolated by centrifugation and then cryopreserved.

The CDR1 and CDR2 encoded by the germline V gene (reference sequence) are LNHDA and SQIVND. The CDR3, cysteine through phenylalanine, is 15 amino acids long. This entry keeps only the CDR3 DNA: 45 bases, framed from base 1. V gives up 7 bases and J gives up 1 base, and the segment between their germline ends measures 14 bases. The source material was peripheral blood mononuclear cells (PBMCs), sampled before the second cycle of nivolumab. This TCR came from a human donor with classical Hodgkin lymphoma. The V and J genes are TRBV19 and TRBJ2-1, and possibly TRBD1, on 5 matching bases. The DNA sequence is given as TGTGCCAGTACCCCCGCCAGGGTGTCCTACAATGAGCAGTTCTTC. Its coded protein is CASTPARVSYNEQFF.